Presented here are 18 T cell receptor beta chains from one specimen sequenced in a study of cytomegalovirus exposure and HLA in healthy donors. 13 Jbeta primers and 60 Vbeta primers were used for the PCR. Produced via immunoSEQ multiplex PCR; TCRdb's table is partial and in-frame only. Counted here are approximately 110,000 clones, over 75% occurring once; the ten biggest clones make up 6.9%. The sequenced sample consisted of PBMCs. These receptor sequences come from a man aged 30 to 39 in good health and CMV-seropositive.

The chain is built from TRBV5-1 and TRBJ1-1; 8 bases match TRBD1. Germline values: CDR1 SGHRS, CDR2 YFSETQ. CDR3 length equals 15 residues. J was trimmed by 4 bases and V by 4 bases; bases with no gene match: 9. The CDR3 reads CASSPRSDRATEAFF. CDR3 DNA sequence: TGCGCCAGCAGCCCACGCTCGGACAGGGCCACTGAAGCTTTCTTT.

V is TRBV25-1 and J is TRBJ2-7; D remains ambiguous. This CDR3 spans 15 amino acids. Germline CDR1 and CDR2: MGHDK and SYGVNS. Trimming stripped 1 base from V and 2 bases from J, with 12 bases between. The CDR3 sequence is CASSESGQRAYEQYF. Here the CDR3 DNA reads TGTGCCAGCAGTGAATCTGGGCAGAGAGCCTACGAGCAGTACTTC.

The chain is built from TRBV2 and TRBJ2-3; 9 nucleotides align to TRBD1. The CDR3 runs to 14 residues. The V segment lost 3 bases and the J segment 4 bases; nucleotides outside the gene matches: 2. Germline V gives CDR1 SNHLY, CDR2 FYNNEI. The CDR3 sequence is CASSDRDRADTQYF. The CDR3 DNA reads TGTGCCAGCAGTGACCGGGACAGGGCAGATACGCAGTATTTT. The full variable domain, rest sourced from reference TRBV2 and TRBJ2-3, is EPEVTQTPSHQVTQMGQEVILRCVPISNHLYFYWYRQILGQKVEFLVSFYNNEISEKSEIFDDQFSVERPDGSNFTLKIRSTKLEDSAMYFCASSDRDRADTQYFGPGTRLTVL.

This chain links TRBV28 with TRBJ1-5, with D perhaps matching TRBD1 (6 bases). Trimming took 10 bases from V and 6 from J, leaving 16 bases between them. The CDR3 is made up of 13 amino acids. Germline loops: CDR1 MDHEN, CDR2 SYDVKM. CDR3 DNA: TGTGCCACCTTGAGGGGGATCGGTCAGCCCCAGCATTTT. This translates into CATLRGIGQPQHF.

The rearrangement links TRBV2 to TRBJ1-1, with TRBD1 as a possible D gene (5 bases). The CDR3 consists of 15 residues. The germline CDR1 and CDR2 sequences are SNHLY and FYNNEI. Trimming shortened V by 2 bases and J by 3 bases, and 13 bases separated the two germline ends. The DNA of the CDR3 is TGTGCCAGCAGTGAAAGGAGGGGAGGGGACACTGAAGCTTTCTTT. Its translation is CASSERRGGDTEAFF. The full variable domain, in which reference TRBV2 and TRBJ1-1 provide the parts outside the CDR3, is EPEVTQTPSHQVTQMGQEVILRCVPISNHLYFYWYRQILGQKVEFLVSFYNNEISEKSEIFDDQFSVERPDGSNFTLKIRSTKLEDSAMYFCASSERRGGDTEAFFGQGTRLTVV.

This chain links TRBV21-1 with TRBJ2-1; the table's D call of TRBD2 was not tested on the DNA. TRBV21-1 is classified as a pseudogene. The CDR3 sequence is 12 residues long. In DNA, the CDR3 is TGTGCCAGCAGCGCCCTCTCGGATGAGCAGTTCTTC. Translating gives CASSALSDEQFF.

The chain uses TRBV7-9 and TRBJ2-1, with 8 positions matching TRBD2. Germline values: CDR1 SEHNR, CDR2 FQNEAQ (reference sequence). After removal of 4 bases from V and 4 bases from J, the junction contained 3 bases not matched to a gene. The CDR3 length is 14 residues. The CDR3 is CASSSGGVYNEQFF. The CDR3 DNA sequence: TGTGCCAGCAGCTCCGGGGGGGTATACAATGAGCAGTTCTTC.

This clone was counted only a few times. The CDR3 protein is CASSLRGGGANVLTF. The CDR3 DNA reads TGCGCCAGCAGCTTGAGGGGCGGTGGGGCCAACGTCCTGACTTTC. J is TRBJ2-6 and V is TRBV5-1, with a weak D call TRBD1 (5 bases). Germline V gives CDR1 SGHRS, CDR2 YFSETQ. The length of the CDR3 is 15 residues. Trimming pared 1 base from V and 3 bases from J, leaving 8 bases between.

The V and J genes are TRBV5-6 and TRBJ1-1, with 7 bases matching TRBD1. This CDR3 comprises 13 residues. Germline V lookup: CDR1 SGHDT, CDR2 YYEEEE. V dropped 3 bases and J dropped 10; count of bases not matched to a gene: 9. The CDR3 sequence: CASSSSGQPGAFF. In nucleotides, the CDR3 is TGTGCCAGCAGCTCCTCGGGACAGCCGGGAGCTTTCTTT.

The chain couples TRBV5-1 to TRBJ2-5; 7 bases are a match to TRBD2. Unmatched junction bases numbered 6, after V lost 4 bases and J lost 0 bases. Germline lookup yields CDR1 SGHRS and CDR2 YFSETQ. The CDR3 is 15 amino acids. The CDR3 here is CASSPGREYQETQYF. CDR3 coding DNA: TGCGCCAGCAGCCCCGGGCGGGAGTACCAAGAGACCCAGTACTTC.

The V call is TRBV25-1, the J call TRBJ2-5; D possibly corresponds to TRBD1 (6 bases). The end of the DNA aligns better with TRBJ2-7, so the J call may be wrong. CDR1 and CDR2 from the germline V gene are MGHDK and SYGVNS. The CDR3 runs 15 residues. CDR3: CASSGGPTHSYEQYF. The CDR3 bases are TGTGCCAGCAGTGGGGGGCCGACACACTCCTACGAGCAGTACTTC.

The chain couples TRBV7-8 to TRBJ2-1; 10 nucleotides agree with TRBD2. V shed 0 bases and J 6 bases; nucleotides not matched to a gene: 8. Germline V gene data show CDR1 as SGHVS and CDR2 as FQNEAQ. The CDR3 sequence is 17 residues long. The CDR3 loop is CASSLAIVAGGINEQFF. The CDR3, as DNA: TGTGCCAGCAGCTTAGCGATAGTAGCGGGGGGAATCAATGAGCAGTTCTTC.

The rearrangement joins TRBV7-2 to TRBJ2-1, with D uncertain. The CDR3 covers 13 residues. Germline CDR1 SGHTA, CDR2 FQGNSA. V lost 7 bases to trimming and J lost 6 bases, with 13 bases between them. The CDR3 sequence is CASTLLAANEQFF. The CDR3 coding sequence is TGTGCCAGCACCCTTCTGGCGGCCAATGAGCAGTTCTTC.

The chain couples TRBV29-1 to TRBJ2-5; 7 bases agree with TRBD1. The CDR3 is 13 amino acids. Germline V CDR1 and CDR2: SQVTM, ANQGSEA. Trimming took 6 bases from V and 1 from J; bases not matched to a gene: 5. The CDR3 DNA is TGCAGCGTATGGGGACAGTCCCAAGAGACCCAGTACTTC. It specifies CSVWGQSQETQYF. The full variable domain, with the rest looked up from reference TRBV29-1 and TRBJ2-5, is SAVISQKPSRDICQRGTSLTIQCQVDSQVTMMFWYRQQPGQSLTLIATANQGSEATYESGFVIDKFPISRPNLTFSTLTVSNMSPEDSSIYLCSVWGQSQETQYFGPGTRLLVL.

V usage is TRBV5-6 and J usage is TRBJ2-7; a possible D gene is TRBD1 (7 bases). The CDR3 consists of 16 residues. Germline V gene lookup returns CDR1 SGHDT and CDR2 YYEEEE. V lost 0 bases, J lost 0 bases, and 13 bases lay in between. CDR3 in amino acids: CASSLAPGGRSYEQYF. The CDR3 DNA follows: TGTGCCAGCAGCTTGGCCCCAGGGGGGCGCTCCTACGAGCAGTACTTC.

The chain joins TRBV4-1 to TRBJ2-7; the match to TRBD1 covers 9 bases. Germline trimming cut 5 bases from V and 6 bases from J; bases unmatched to any gene: 11. Germline CDR1 is MGHRA and CDR2 is YSYEKL. CDR3 length: 15 residues. The CDR3 nucleotides are TGCGCCAGCAGCGCGCCGGGACAGGGTTTGGCCGAGCAGTACTTC. This translates into CASSAPGQGLAEQYF.

The chain couples TRBV5-1 to TRBJ1-1; D is ambiguous. V lost 1 base to trimming and J lost 0 bases, with 4 bases between them. The CDR3 has 13 amino acids. Per the germline V gene, CDR1 is SGHRS and CDR2 is YFSETQ. The CDR3: CASSLSMNTEAFF. The CDR3 coding sequence is TGCGCCAGCAGCTTGTCCATGAACACTGAAGCTTTCTTT.

The chain couples TRBV5-1 to TRBJ1-1; D gene unclear. The CDR3 is made up of 13 amino acids. The V and J ends lost 4 bases and 4 bases respectively, with 11 bases between them. Germline V gene data show CDR1 as SGHRS and CDR2 as YFSETQ. CDR3 protein: CASSPDRGTEAFF. The CDR3 nucleotides are TGCGCCAGCAGCCCCGATCGAGGCACTGAAGCTTTCTTT.